This T cell receptor beta chain was captured by sequencing in a study of identical twins. TCRdb re-derived calls from the 5' RACE reads in MiXCR, one entry per CDR3 protein. The table lists about 720,000 distinct CDR3 sequences, around a sixth of them singletons. Trimming at V came to 6 bases and at J to 5 bases, leaving 9 bases not matched to a gene. Germline CDR1 and CDR2: SGHRS and YFSETQ. The CDR3 covers 14 residues. These data are also associated with another study on T cells expressing NK-cell markers.

This rearrangement joins TRBV5-1 to TRBJ2-7; 9 bases align to TRBD1. This clonotype was obtained from a young woman in good health. The sequenced material came from PBMCs. CDR3 sequence (DNA): TGCGCCAGCACTCAAGGGACAGGGTTCCACGAGCAGTACTTC. It is translated as CASTQGTGFHEQYF.